These 18 T cell receptor beta chains were all obtained from the same sample, sequenced in a study of blood T cell repertoires in COVID-19 (dated by TCRdb to 2018 to 2021). To prepare the library, the immunoSEQ multiplex PCR assay was applied. TCRdb mirrors the immuneACCESS table, restricted to in-frame sequences. Some clones are absent from its copies; in checked studies, under half trace to an unresolved V gene, and the reason for the others is unknown. Across this sample there are tens of thousands of clones, with 88% seen only once. The top ten hold around 9.8% of the sample. The sequenced sample was peripheral blood. These receptors all stem from a human donor in a cohort sampled during active COVID-19.

This chain uses TRBV7-9 with TRBJ2-7; D perhaps matches TRBD2 (6 bases). CDR3 size: 13 residues. Trimming shortened V by 5 bases and J by 4 bases, and 12 bases separated the two germline ends. Germline V gene lookup returns CDR1 SEHNR and CDR2 FQNEAQ (reference sequence). CDR3 amino acids: CASSPGRGYEQYF. CDR3 DNA: TGTGCCAGCAGCCCCGGCCGGGGGTACGAGCAGTACTTC.

The genes are TRBV6-5 and TRBJ1-1; tentatively, D is TRBD1 (5 bases). The V end lost 10 bases, the J end lost 1 base, and 16 bases lay between the germline ends. Germline CDR1 MNHEY, CDR2 SVGAGI. The CDR3 is 14 residues long. In DNA, the CDR3 is TGTGCCACCCGGGGGACTTCCGAGAACACTGAAGCTTTCTTT. It yields the protein CATRGTSENTEAFF.

The rearrangement uses TRBV7-9 and TRBJ2-3, with TRBD2 matching over 7 bases. With 5 bases clipped from V and 3 bases from J, the junction kept 11 bases outside the gene matches. The CDR3 is made up of 16 amino acids. CDR1 and CDR2 from the germline V gene are SEHNR and FQNEAQ (reference sequence). CDR3 amino acids: CASSPQERGRTDTQYF. CDR3 nucleotide sequence: TGTGCCAGCAGCCCACAGGAGCGGGGTCGTACAGATACGCAGTATTTT. The whole variable domain, filled in from reference TRBV7-9 and TRBJ2-3, reads DTGVSQNPRHKITKRGQNVTFRCDPISEHNRLYWYRQTLGQGPEFLTYFQNEAQLEKSRLLSDRFSAERPKGSFSTLEIQRTEQGDSAMYLCASSPQERGRTDTQYFGPGTRLTVL.

The chain joins TRBV20-1 to TRBJ1-4, with unresolved D. The CDR3 consists of 14 residues. The V gene's germline CDR1 is DFQATT and CDR2 SNEGSKA (reference sequence). V lost 3 bases, J lost 7 bases, and 15 bases lay in between. For the CDR3, the DNA is TGCAGTGCTAGTTTATCCCATTCGCGTGAAAAACTGTTTTTT. Translated, it gives CSASLSHSREKLFF.

V and J are TRBV2 and TRBJ2-3, with D tentatively TRBD2 (6 bases). Trimming took 6 bases from V and 4 from J, leaving 14 bases between them. Germline V gene sequence: CDR1 SNHLY, CDR2 FYNNEI. The CDR3 extends over 14 amino acids. The CDR3 region is CASRPIPGADTQYF. The DNA for the CDR3 is TGTGCCAGCAGACCAATACCGGGAGCAGATACGCAGTATTTT.

V is TRBV12-3 or TRBV12-4 and J is TRBJ1-1, with D perhaps TRBD1 (5 bases). V lost 5 bases to trimming and J lost 10 bases, with 11 bases between them. CDR3 length: 11 amino acids. The CDR3 loop reads CASSPGSAAFF. Here the CDR3 DNA reads TGTGCCAGCAGTCCAGGGTCGGCAGCTTTCTTT.

The chain combines TRBV5-1 with TRBJ1-2, with 7 bases that match TRBD1. V lost 0 bases, J lost 4 bases, and 6 bases stayed unmatched. The CDR3 has 15 residues. From germline, CDR1 is SGHRS and CDR2 YFSETQ. Written as DNA, the CDR3 is TGCGCCAGCAGCTTGGGAGGGGGCGAGAGCTATGGCTACACCTTC. Its translation: CASSLGGGESYGYTF.

The chain is built from TRBV13 and TRBJ1-6; D is possibly TRBD1 (6 bases). This CDR3 comprises 15 residues. The ends were cut back, 5 bases at V and 10 bases at J, with 18 bases in the middle. CDR1 and CDR2 (germline): PRHDT, FYEKMQ (reference sequence). Written as DNA, the CDR3 is TGTGCCAGCAGCCCCCCTGGGGGGGGCACATCACCCCTCCACTTT. This gives the protein CASSPPGGGTSPLHF.

This clone was found once. V usage is TRBV1 and J usage is TRBJ1-1; the D call TRBD1 from the table was never checked on the DNA. TRBV1 is a known pseudogene. The CDR3 contains 15 residues. This CDR3 reads CTSRHQIQGDTEAFF. As DNA, the CDR3 is TGCACCAGCAGGCACCAAATACAGGGAGACACTGAAGCTTTCTTT.

The chain uses TRBV2 and TRBJ2-5, with D possibly matching TRBD2 (6 bases). V shed 9 bases and J shed 4 bases, with 15 bases lying between them. The germline CDR1 and CDR2 sequences are SNHLY and FYNNEI. There are 13 residues in the CDR3. DNA for the CDR3: TGTGCCAGTAGGGGTCGGCGGGGAGAGACCCAGTACTTC. Translation gives CASRGRRGETQYF.

V gene TRBV6-6 combines with J gene TRBJ1-2; 7 bases agree with TRBD1. The germline V gene encodes CDR1 MNHNY and CDR2 SVGAGI (reference sequence). Unmatched junction bases numbered 4, after V lost 6 bases and J lost 3 bases. CDR3 length equals 13 residues. The CDR3 sequence is CASSDRDYYGYTF. DNA of the CDR3: TGTGCCAGCAGCGACAGGGATTACTATGGCTACACCTTC.

The V gene is TRBV6-1, the J gene TRBJ1-1, with 7 nucleotides matching TRBD1. This CDR3 is 15 amino acids long. CDR1 and CDR2 (germline): MNHNS, SASEGT. The trim removed 3 bases at V and 3 bases at J, leaving 7 bases unmatched. CDR3: CASSDRQGRYTEAFF. The DNA of the CDR3 is TGTGCCAGCAGTGACCGACAGGGACGGTACACTGAAGCTTTCTTT.

The CDR3 spells CASSEEQSNQPQHF. The CDR3 DNA follows: TGTGCCAGCAGTGAAGAACAGAGCAATCAGCCCCAGCATTTT. The V and J genes are TRBV6-1 and TRBJ1-5, with D hard to call. The germline V and J ends were trimmed by 1 base and 1 base, with 5 bases remaining between them. The CDR3 contains 14 residues. Germline CDR1 is MNHNS and CDR2 is SASEGT.

The chain uses TRBV9 and TRBJ1-1; possibly TRBD1 for D (6 bases). The V end was cut by 4 bases, the J end by 3 bases, with 13 bases between. Germline V gene data show CDR1 as SGDLS and CDR2 as YYNGEE. The CDR3 runs to 14 residues. CDR3 sequence (DNA): TGTGCCAGCAGCCCCTACAGGGTGGACACTGAAGCTTTCTTT. Protein: CASSPYRVDTEAFF.

This clone was picked up a small number of times. V and J are TRBV5-1 and TRBJ2-7, with 7 positions matching TRBD2. CDR1 and CDR2 (germline): SGHRS, YFSETQ. V was pared by 1 base and J by 4 bases, with 8 bases of the junction left unmatched. The length of the CDR3 is 15 residues. The CDR3 bases are TGCGCCAGCAGCTTGCGCGCGGGAGCGGAATACGAGCAGTACTTC. As protein: CASSLRAGAEYEQYF.

The rearrangement links TRBV11-2 to TRBJ1-3; tentative D call: TRBD1 (6 bases). Trimming took off 1 base at V and 0 bases at J, with 10 bases between the two ends. Per the germline V gene, CDR1 is SGHAT and CDR2 is FQNNGV. There are 16 residues in the CDR3. CDR3: CASSLVGQFSGNTIYF. DNA for the CDR3: TGTGCCAGCAGCTTAGTTGGACAGTTCTCTGGAAACACCATATATTTT.

The V and J genes are TRBV7-2 and TRBJ1-2; D is possibly TRBD1 (5 bases). Germline CDR1 is SGHTA and CDR2 is FQGNSA. The CDR3 is 15 amino acids. V gave up 3 bases and J gave up 4 bases, with 15 bases separating them. CDR3 in DNA: TGTGCCAGCAGCTTTCTACCGCAAGGGGCCTATGGCTACACCTTC. It specifies CASSFLPQGAYGYTF.

The CDR3 DNA reads as TGTGCCAGCTCACTAGGTATGAACACTGAAGCTTTCTTT. Translating gives CASSLGMNTEAFF. V is TRBV2 and J is TRBJ1-1; no definite D call. The CDR3 loop spans 13 amino acids. Trimming left V 8 bases short and J 0 bases short, with 10 bases between. Germline V CDR1 and CDR2: SNHLY, FYNNEI.